The T cell receptor beta chain described here comes from a study of glioma-infiltrating T cells after dendritic cell vaccination. Notes on the study in general: The cohort had few patients with full blood and tumor sets.

Primers: 60 V beta forward and 13 J beta reverse. Clones were read by immunoSEQ multiplex PCR, and TCRdb kept only the in-frame ones, dropping some. This table has 91,000 or so clones, 80% appearing once. As to this clone: Its target is not known.

Time point reported: after dendritic cell vaccination, including at tumor progression/relapse. V lost 0 bases and J lost 3, with 9 bases in between. CDR1 and CDR2 (germline): MNHEY, SVGAGI. The CDR3 contains 14 residues. The sequence was collected from a human donor with glioblastoma. The material was blood, obtained after dendritic cell vaccination. The chain uses TRBV6-5 and TRBJ2-7, with no clear D. This CDR3 is CASSYSESVYEQYF. In DNA form, the CDR3 reads TGTGCCAGCAGTTACTCGGAGTCAGTCTACGAGCAGTACTTC.